This record looks at one T cell receptor (beta chain) sequence and its context. These data belong to a study of immune cell composition in non-small cell lung cancer. Normal lung was sampled as far from the tumour as possible, at least 3 cm. Produced via immunoSEQ multiplex PCR; TCRdb's table is partial and in-frame only. The repertoire holds around 15,000 clones, just over 75% seen once, with approximately 10% in the top ten. This CDR3 is 15 amino acids long. These data were also filed under a second study, of CD4 T cells in lung cancer. This second report adds: Most patients were former smokers with adenocarcinoma or squamous histology.

Material for sequencing was non-adjacent lung tissue. This TCR was sampled from a human donor with non-small cell lung cancer. The chain employs TRBV21-1 and TRBJ2-1. TRBV21-1 is tagged as a pseudogene. The CDR3 is CASSKEDGADNEQFF. In DNA, the CDR3 is TGTGCCAGCAGCAAAGAAGACGGGGCAGACAATGAGCAGTTCTTC.